The clone carrying this TCR beta chain has only one observation. The record originates from a study of blood T cell repertoires in COVID-19. Source study methods: Reference gene primer amplification gave nucleated cell count estimates. The repertoire was sequenced with immunoSEQ multiplex PCR; TCRdb's copy has only in-frame clones and lacks some. V and J calls and clone size are given by that table; D and trimming were obtained from the DNA. The sample shows 90,000 to 150,000 clones, around 77% of them seen only once. CDR1 is LNHDA and CDR2 is SQIVND in the germline V gene (reference sequence). Germline trimming cut 6 bases from V and 8 bases from J; bases unmatched to any gene: 15. The CDR3 consists of 15 residues.

Input material: peripheral blood. The clonotype comes from a human donor in a cohort sampled during active COVID-19. The chain recombines TRBV19 with TRBJ1-2; 7 nucleotides agree with TRBD1. Here the CDR3 DNA reads TGTGCCAGTAGGGGTTCACCACAGGGGCGTGAGGGCTACACCTTC. Translating it yields CASRGSPQGREGYTF.